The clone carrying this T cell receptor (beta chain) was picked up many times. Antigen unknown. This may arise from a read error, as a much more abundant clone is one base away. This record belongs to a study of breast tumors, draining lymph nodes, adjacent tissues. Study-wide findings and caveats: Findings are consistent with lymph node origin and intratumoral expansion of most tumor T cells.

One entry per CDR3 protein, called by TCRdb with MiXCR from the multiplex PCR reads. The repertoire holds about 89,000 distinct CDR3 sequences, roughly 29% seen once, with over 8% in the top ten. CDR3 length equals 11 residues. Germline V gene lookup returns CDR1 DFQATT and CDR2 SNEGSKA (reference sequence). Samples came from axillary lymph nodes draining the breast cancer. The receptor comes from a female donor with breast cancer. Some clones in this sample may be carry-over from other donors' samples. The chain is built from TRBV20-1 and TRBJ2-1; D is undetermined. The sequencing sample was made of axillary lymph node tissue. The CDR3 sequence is CSARDSATRSF. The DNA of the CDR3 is TGCAGTGCTAGAGATTCGGCCACGCGGTCCTTC.